These 30 T cell receptor beta chains share one sample of origin, sequenced in a study of T cell responses to AZD1222 COVID-19 vaccine. The data were produced by immunoSEQ multiplex PCR, yet TCRdb's version contains in-frame clones alone and is incomplete. The table lists about 110,000 clones, nearly 90% of them singletons. Here the sequenced sample was peripheral blood, taken 28 days after the second AZD1222 dose. These receptors were obtained from an adult who received the AZD1222 COVID-19 vaccine.

The chain is built from TRBV12-5 and TRBJ2-1, with a weak D call TRBD2 (5 bases). This CDR3 region has 13 residues. V lost 6 bases, J lost 6 bases, and 12 bases lay in between. Germline lookup yields CDR1 LGHNT and CDR2 FRNRAP. The CDR3 here is CASGPNGGNEQFF. CDR3 DNA sequence: TGTGCTAGTGGCCCCAACGGAGGCAATGAGCAGTTCTTC.

The chain is built from TRBV6-5 and TRBJ2-3; TRBD2 matches 8 bases. CDR1 is MNHEY and CDR2 is SVGAGI in the germline V gene. The V gene end was trimmed by 7 bases and the J gene end by 1 base; junction bases not matched to a gene: 4. The CDR3 spans 14 residues. Written as DNA, the CDR3 is TGTGCCAGCATAGCGGGGAAGGGCACAGATACGCAGTATTTT. Residues: CASIAGKGTDTQYF.

CDR3 sequence reads: CASSPSAGALYEQYF. CDR3 in DNA: TGTGCCAGCAGCCCGTCAGCGGGGGCTCTCTACGAGCAGTACTTC. The gene calls are TRBV3-1 (or the pseudogene TRBV3-2) and TRBJ2-7; the match to TRBD2 covers 8 bases. V trimming: 4 bases; J trimming: 3 bases; junction bases outside the gene matches: 8. Germline V CDR1 and CDR2: LGHDT, YNNKEL (reference sequence). The CDR3 totals 15 residues.

The CDR3 region is CASSVTYNEQFF. CDR3 bases: TGTGCCAGCAGTGTAACTTATAATGAGCAGTTCTTC. This rearrangement joins TRBV7-9 to TRBJ2-1; no definite D call. Per germline, CDR1 SEHNR and CDR2 FQNEAQ (reference sequence). V was trimmed by 6 bases and J by 7 bases, leaving 10 bases between them. This CDR3 spans 12 amino acids. Together with reference TRBV7-9 and TRBJ2-1, the CDR3 gives the full variable domain: DTGVSQNPRHKITKRGQNVTFRCDPISEHNRLYWYRQTLGQGPEFLTYFQNEAQLEKSRLLSDRFSAERPKGSFSTLEIQRTEQGDSAMYLCASSVTYNEQFFGPGTRLTVL.

V usage is TRBV5-6 and J usage is TRBJ1-5, with TRBD1 as a possible D gene (5 bases). The CDR3 extends over 16 amino acids. V lost 4 bases to trimming and J lost 5 bases, with 19 bases between them. Per the germline V gene, CDR1 is SGHDT and CDR2 is YYEEEE. CDR3 in amino acids: CASSKGEGFTHQPQHF. The CDR3, as DNA: TGTGCCAGCAGCAAAGGGGAGGGCTTCACCCATCAGCCCCAGCATTTT.

The CDR3 spells CAWSRRGDEQYF. For the CDR3, the DNA is TGTGCCTGGAGTAGGCGAGGGGACGAGCAGTACTTC. The rearrangement joins TRBV30 to TRBJ2-7; tentatively, D is TRBD1 or TRBD2 (5 bases each). Germline V gene lookup returns CDR1 GTSNPN and CDR2 SVGIG (reference sequence). The length of the CDR3 is 12 residues. Trimming left V 2 bases short and J 5 bases short, with 10 bases between.

The rearrangement links TRBV27 to TRBJ2-7; TRBD2 matches at 8 bases. Germline-derived CDR1 and CDR2 are MNHEY and SMNVEV (reference sequence). The length of the CDR3 is 16 residues. Losses at the gene ends were 6 bases for V and 2 bases for J; bases not matched to a gene: 12. CDR3 sequence (DNA): TGTGCCAGCAGAGGATCCGGGACTAGGACTACCTACGAGCAGTACTTC. It specifies CASRGSGTRTTYEQYF.

The chain joins TRBV9 to TRBJ1-1; 8 bases agree with TRBD1. The CDR3 length is 15 residues. Germline loops: CDR1 SGDLS, CDR2 YYNGEE. The junction had 7 bases not matched to a gene; V was cut back by 2 bases and J by 4 bases. Written as DNA, the CDR3 is TGTGCCAGCAGCGTGTTCCAGGGGGCCGGCACTGAAGCTTTCTTT. As protein: CASSVFQGAGTEAFF.

V gene TRBV29-1 combines with J gene TRBJ1-2; D is undetermined. Trimming removed 7 bases from V and 12 bases from J, with 18 bases in between. From germline, CDR1 is SQVTM and CDR2 ANQGSEA. The CDR3 is 11 residues long. Here the CDR3 reads CSGRTPHFNTF. The CDR3 DNA sequence: TGCAGCGGGCGCACACCGCATTTCAACACCTTC.

The chain carries TRBV10-2 and TRBJ1-2; TRBD1 aligns across 7 bases. V was pared by 6 bases and J by 2 bases, with 6 bases of the junction left unmatched. Per germline, CDR1 WSHSY and CDR2 SAAADI. The CDR3 sequence is 14 residues long. The CDR3 DNA follows: TGCGCCAGCAGAGCCGGGACAGAAAACTATGGCTACACCTTC. As protein: CASRAGTENYGYTF.

The genes are TRBV6-1 and TRBJ2-1; perhaps TRBD1 as D (6 bases). The CDR3 covers 17 residues. The germline V and J ends were trimmed by 4 bases and 4 bases, with 20 bases remaining between them. CDR1 and CDR2 from the germline V gene are MNHNS and SASEGT. DNA of the CDR3: TGTGCCAGCAGTGTATTGACAGGCTTTGTAGCTTACAATGAGCAGTTCTTC. Translated, it gives CASSVLTGFVAYNEQFF.

This chain links TRBV2 with TRBJ2-3; TRBD1 matches at 8 bases. This CDR3 is built from 15 residues. After removal of 3 bases from V and 3 bases from J, the junction contained 5 bases not matched to a gene. The germline V gene encodes CDR1 SNHLY and CDR2 FYNNEI. The CDR3 reads CASSDRGLETDTQYF. The CDR3 DNA reads TGTGCCAGCAGTGACAGGGGGCTTGAGACAGATACGCAGTATTTT.

In its sample, this clone was seen once. The genes are TRBV5-4 and TRBJ1-1, with D unresolved. V lost 0 bases, J lost 4 bases, and 13 bases lay in between. The CDR3 is made up of 15 amino acids. The germline V gene has CDR1 SGHNT and CDR2 YYREEE (reference sequence). The CDR3 sequence: CASSLGRVGVTEAFF. DNA for the CDR3: TGTGCCAGCAGCTTGGGAAGGGTCGGAGTCACTGAAGCTTTCTTT.

This clone occurred once. The chain couples TRBV5-6 to TRBJ1-6, with TRBD1 as a possible D gene (5 bases). V was shortened by 4 bases and J by 9 bases, with 17 bases between the two germline ends. CDR3 length: 15 residues. The germline V gene has CDR1 SGHDT and CDR2 YYEEEE. CDR3 in amino acids: CASSVQGARGSPLHF. For the CDR3, the DNA is TGTGCCAGCAGCGTCCAAGGGGCGAGGGGTTCACCCCTCCACTTT.

V usage is TRBV7-6 and J usage is TRBJ2-3; 16 nucleotides agree with TRBD2. Germline V CDR1 and CDR2: SGHVS, FNYEAQ. V lost 5 bases and J lost 5; bases outside the gene matches: 7. The CDR3 extends over 17 amino acids. In DNA form, the CDR3 reads TGTGCCAGCAGCCCCGGGACTAGCGGGGGGGCGGTAGATACGCAGTATTTT. It encodes CASSPGTSGGAVDTQYF.

In DNA form, the CDR3 reads TGTGCCAGCAGTGAGGAGGGGAAGTCTGAAGCTTTCTTT. It translates to CASSEEGKSEAFF. The rearrangement uses TRBV2 and TRBJ1-1; D perhaps matches TRBD1 (5 bases). Trimming removed 3 bases at V and 6 bases at J, with 11 bases between. CDR1 and CDR2 (germline): SNHLY, FYNNEI. There are 13 residues in the CDR3.

Only one count was recorded for this clone. V gene TRBV5-6 combines with J gene TRBJ2-3; the D gene is possibly TRBD2 (7 bases). The germline gives CDR1 SGHDT, CDR2 YYEEEE. The CDR3 is 15 residues long. The V end lost 1 base, the J end lost 4 bases, and 13 bases lay between the germline ends. DNA of the CDR3: TGTGCCAGCAGCTTGCCGGGGGGCCGCCCAGATACGCAGTATTTT. Translated, it gives CASSLPGGRPDTQYF.

The rearrangement uses TRBV7-9 and TRBJ2-3; 10 bases line up with TRBD2. V dropped 1 base and J dropped 9; count of bases not matched to a gene: 13. The CDR3 spans 17 residues. Germline CDR1 is SEHNR and CDR2 is FQNEAQ (reference sequence). In nucleotides, the CDR3 is TGTGCCAGCAGCTTAGGAGTAGCGGGGGGACCCTCTGGGACGCAGTATTTT. It translates to CASSLGVAGGPSGTQYF.

CDR3 nucleotides: TGCGCCAGCAGCCGGAGGGGACCAGCTAACTATGGCTACACCTTC. It encodes CASSRRGPANYGYTF. V is TRBV4-1 and J is TRBJ1-2; D perhaps matches TRBD1 (5 bases). The germline V and J ends were trimmed by 4 bases and 0 bases, with 12 bases remaining between them. This CDR3 has 15 amino acids. The germline V gene has CDR1 MGHRA and CDR2 YSYEKL.

The chain employs TRBV7-3 and TRBJ2-2; D remains ambiguous. V was clipped by 8 bases and J by 3 bases, with 10 bases between them. The CDR3 consists of 13 residues. Germline V gene lookup returns CDR1 SGHTA and CDR2 FQGTGA. CDR3 protein: CASGKGDTGELFF. In DNA, the CDR3 is TGTGCCAGCGGAAAGGGTGACACCGGGGAGCTGTTTTTT.

The V call is TRBV7-6, the J call TRBJ2-1; possible D gene TRBD1, 6 bases. This CDR3 has 14 residues. Trimming pared 4 bases from V and 8 bases from J, leaving 15 bases between. The germline CDR1 and CDR2 sequences are SGHVS and FNYEAQ. CDR3 sequence: CASSSWTEQYEQFF. For the CDR3, the DNA is TGTGCCAGCAGCTCCTGGACAGAGCAGTATGAGCAGTTCTTC. Drawing the rest from reference TRBV7-6 and TRBJ2-1, the complete variable domain is GAGVSQSPRYKVTKRGQDVALRCDPISGHVSLYWYRQALGQGPEFLTYFNYEAQQDKSGLPNDRFSAERPEGSISTLTIQRTEQRDSAMYRCASSSWTEQYEQFFGPGTRLTVL.

The chain is built from TRBV6-7 and TRBJ2-7; 8 bases map to TRBD1. TRBV6-7 is designated an ORF whose function remains uncertain. Losses at the gene ends were 0 bases for V and 7 bases for J; bases not matched to a gene: 11. CDR3 length: 16 amino acids. The CDR3 loop is CASSYSMGQAMREQYF. The CDR3 coding sequence is TGTGCCAGCAGTTACTCGATGGGACAGGCAATGCGGGAGCAGTACTTC.

The chain links TRBV2 to TRBJ2-1, with 10 nucleotides matching TRBD1. Germline V gene sequence: CDR1 SNHLY, CDR2 FYNNEI. V trimming: 6 bases; J trimming: 7 bases; junction bases outside the gene matches: 6. CDR3 size: 14 residues. CDR3 nucleotides: TGTGCCAGCAGCTCGGACAGGGGGATGAATGAGCAGTTCTTC. The encoded protein is CASSSDRGMNEQFF.

This sequence joins TRBV27 and TRBJ1-6, with TRBD1 as a possible D gene (6 bases). In germline, CDR1 is MNHEY, CDR2 SMNVEV (reference sequence). V was cut by 10 bases and J by 9 bases, with 13 bases left in between. The CDR3 length is 12 residues. The CDR3 is CATGGQGSPLHF. CDR3 in DNA: TGTGCCACCGGGGGGCAGGGTTCACCCCTCCACTTT.

For the CDR3, the DNA is TGTGCCAGCAGCTTAGTCAGGGGCCTAGAGCAGTTCTTC. The encoded protein is CASSLVRGLEQFF. This rearrangement joins TRBV5-6 to TRBJ2-1; possible D gene TRBD1, 6 bases. The CDR3 has 13 residues. The V gene lost 2 bases and the J gene lost 10 bases, with 13 bases spanning the gap. CDR1 is SGHDT and CDR2 is YYEEEE in the germline V gene.

The sample holds one count of this clone. The chain has TRBV10-2 and TRBJ2-7; D assignment may be TRBD1 or TRBD2 (5 bases each). This CDR3 region has 13 residues. Trimming took off 7 bases at V and 0 bases at J, with 10 bases between the two ends. Germline CDR1 is WSHSY and CDR2 is SAAADI. The CDR3 coding sequence is TGCGCCAGCACGGGGCAGGGCTCCTACGAGCAGTACTTC. The encoded protein is CASTGQGSYEQYF.

This clone was found once. V gene TRBV4-1 combines with J gene TRBJ1-5; D remains unclear. The germline gives CDR1 MGHRA, CDR2 YSYEKL. CDR3 size: 15 residues. With 3 bases removed from V and 0 bases from J, the gap between germline ends came to 9 bases. CDR3 sequence reads: CASSHLDGSNQPQHF. CDR3 nucleotide sequence: TGCGCCAGCAGCCACCTGGACGGTAGCAATCAGCCCCAGCATTTT.

The V and J genes are TRBV6-5 and TRBJ1-5, with D perhaps TRBD1 (5 bases). The germline V and J ends were trimmed by 6 bases and 7 bases, with 13 bases remaining between them. This CDR3 spans 13 amino acids. Looked up from germline, CDR1 is MNHEY and CDR2 is SVGAGI. CDR3 in DNA: TGTGCCAGCAGGGGACGGGGAGGACAGCCCCAGCATTTT. Translating gives CASRGRGGQPQHF.

The chain joins TRBV28 to TRBJ1-3; D is uncertain. The CDR3 runs 16 residues. The germline CDR1 and CDR2 sequences are MDHEN and SYDVKM. The germline V and J ends were trimmed by 6 bases and 0 bases, with 15 bases remaining between them. In DNA, the CDR3 is TGTGCCAGCAGCTCACCTACTCAGAGCTCTGGAAACACCATATATTTT. Its translation: CASSSPTQSSGNTIYF.

V gene TRBV9 combines with J gene TRBJ1-1; perhaps TRBD1 as D (6 bases). CDR3 size: 15 residues. V lost 1 base, J lost 0 bases, and 10 bases lay in between. CDR1 and CDR2 from the germline V gene are SGDLS and YYNGEE. For the CDR3, the DNA is TGTGCCAGCAGCGTATATACAGGGCTGAACACTGAAGCTTTCTTT. It is translated as CASSVYTGLNTEAFF.